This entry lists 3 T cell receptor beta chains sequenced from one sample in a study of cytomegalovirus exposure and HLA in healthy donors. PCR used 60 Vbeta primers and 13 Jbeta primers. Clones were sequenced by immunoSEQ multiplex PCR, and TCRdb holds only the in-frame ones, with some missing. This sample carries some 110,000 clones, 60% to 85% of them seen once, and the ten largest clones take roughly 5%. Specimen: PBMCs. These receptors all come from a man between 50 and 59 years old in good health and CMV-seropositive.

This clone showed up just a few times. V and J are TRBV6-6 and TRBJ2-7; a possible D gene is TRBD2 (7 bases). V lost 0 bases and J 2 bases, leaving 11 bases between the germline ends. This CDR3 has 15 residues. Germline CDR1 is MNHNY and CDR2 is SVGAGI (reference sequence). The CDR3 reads CASSYSIGGPYEQYF. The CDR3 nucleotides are TGTGCCAGCAGTTACTCGATCGGGGGGCCCTACGAGCAGTACTTC.

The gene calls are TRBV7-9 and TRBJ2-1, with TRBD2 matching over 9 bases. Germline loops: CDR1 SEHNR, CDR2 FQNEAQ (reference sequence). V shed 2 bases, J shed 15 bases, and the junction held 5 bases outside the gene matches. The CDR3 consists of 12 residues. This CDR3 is CASSLTSGSRFF. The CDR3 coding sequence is TGTGCCAGCAGCTTAACTAGCGGGTCCCGGTTCTTC.

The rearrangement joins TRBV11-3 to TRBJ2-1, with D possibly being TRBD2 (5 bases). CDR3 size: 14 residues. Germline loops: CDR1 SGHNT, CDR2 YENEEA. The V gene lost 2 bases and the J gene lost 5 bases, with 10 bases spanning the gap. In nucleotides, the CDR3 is TGTGCCAGCAGCTTATTCTCGGGAAACAATGAGCAGTTCTTC. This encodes CASSLFSGNNEQFF.